This is a list of T cell receptor beta chains from one sample in a study of CD4 and CD8 cells across lung adenocarcinoma regions. TCRdb passed the PCR reads through MiXCR, listing each CDR3 protein once. The sample includes about 25,000 distinct CDR3 sequences, roughly half of them seen just once. The specimen sequenced was CD8+ T cells from the center of a lung tumor. These receptors were obtained from a male donor with lung adenocarcinoma. The CD4 and CD8 labels of this study may be unreliable. Each CDR3 is given with its conserved first and last residue. The size of a clone is reported for some rows only, either as once, few or many, or as a class for expanded clones.

CASSEGAASNQPQHF | many | TRBJ1-5 | TRBV10-2 | 15
CASSGRTKYEQYF | . | . | TRBV6-1 | 13
CASRWAGDDYEQYF | medium-sized | . | TRBV27 | 14
CASSDGGRDTQYF | many | TRBJ2-3 | TRBV10-2 | 13
CASSQSRVHEQFF | . | TRBJ2-1 | TRBV3-1 | 13
CARAVGTGTQYF | . | TRBJ2-3 | TRBV10-3 | 12
CASRETRYNEQFF | few | TRBJ2-1 | TRBV6-1 | 13
CASSLRHMNTEAFF | few | TRBJ1-1 | TRBV12-3/TRBV12-4 | 14
CASSAREGTGTLFF | . | TRBJ2-2 | TRBV27 | 14
CASSESGGGRKLFF | many | TRBJ1-4 | TRBV10-2 | 14
CASSFLGTNTDTQYF | . | TRBJ2-3 | TRBV27 | 15
CASIKNGQGLNGYTF | . | TRBJ1-2 | TRBV6-1 | 15
CASRPRTVRDQETQYF | few | TRBJ2-5 | TRBV12-3/TRBV12-4 | 16
CASSPTWPRADTQYF | few | TRBJ2-3 | TRBV4-1 | 15
CASSAGTVPNEQFF | few | TRBJ2-1 | TRBV6-5 | 14
CASRGLRTGGRETQYF | . | TRBJ2-5 | TRBV6-1 | 16
CASSETGSLYGYTF | . | TRBJ1-2 | TRBV28 | 14
CASRGVGTGDRDTQYF | once | TRBJ2-3 | TRBV6-1 | 16
CASRAVVGAKDTQYF | . | . | TRBV27 | 15
CASRPTSYEQYF | . | TRBJ2-7 | TRBV6-1 | 12
CASSGGAVQDTQYF | . | TRBJ2-5 | TRBV7-2 | 14
CASSLVSPSYEQYF | few | . | TRBV5-1 | 14
CASSRDFEAFF | . | TRBJ1-1 | TRBV6-1 | 11
CASSGARLGEQYF | many | . | TRBV6-1 | 13
CASSRTSSYYEQYF | many | TRBJ2-7 | TRBV6-1 | 14
CASSLVLQGVNYGYTF | . | TRBJ1-2 | TRBV12-3/TRBV12-4 | 16
CARSEGERGQDTQYF | . | TRBJ2-3 | TRBV6-1 | 15
CASSDTGEGYGYTF | few | TRBJ1-2 | TRBV10-2 | 14
CATPTGKPYEQYF | . | . | TRBV23-1 | 13
CACSLGLGRRDQDIQYF | . | TRBJ2-4 | TRBV27 | 17
CASSFGSPGDTQYF | many | TRBJ2-3 | TRBV27 | 14
CASSLGKAGGWIETQYF | . | TRBJ2-5 | TRBV11-2 | 17
CASSFSGGEKLFF | . | TRBJ1-4 | TRBV12-3/TRBV12-4 | 13
CASSEALDGGYEQYF | once | . | TRBV6-1 | 15
CAGRSSGSPETQYF | . | TRBJ2-3 | TRBV10-2 | 14
CGSVLGRTATNIQYF | . | TRBJ2-4 | TRBV27 | 15
CASSQDRDRLAGSIPGGTQYF | many | TRBJ2-3 | TRBV4-1 | 21
CASSERGASIVEQFF | medium-sized | TRBJ2-1 | TRBV10-1 | 15
CALSVQPVRTGAQFF | . | TRBJ2-2 | TRBV10-3 | 15
CASRETRAGGTNEQFF | . | TRBJ2-1 | TRBV6-1 | 16
CASSQTRAWTGELFF | . | TRBJ2-2 | TRBV14 | 15
CASSLSASGANVLTF | . | TRBJ2-6 | TRBV3-1 | 15
CASGLGLGQETQYF | . | . | TRBV12-5 | 14
CASSPRTGTNVLTF | . | TRBJ2-6 | TRBV11-2 | 14
CASTNGGGREQYF | many | TRBJ2-7 | TRBV6-1 | 13
CASSEAGMWAKDTQYF | . | TRBJ2-3 | TRBV6-1 | 16
CASSRTEGPYEQYF | many | . | TRBV6-1 | 14